This T cell receptor (beta chain) is drawn from a study of T cell repertoires in cytomegalovirus infection. Study summary: Matching HLA type, along with CMV infection, was indicated by public TCR beta signatures. General observations from the study: Cumulative frequency (of public TCR beta family members) identified carriers of CMV plus the relevant HLA. The ex vivo response was dominated by HLA-C-restricted CMV-specific TCR beta clonotypes.

There are many counts of this clonotype. Its specificity is unknown. TCRdb re-called the reads through MiXCR, storing one row per CDR3 protein. The data show 46,000 or so distinct CDR3 sequences, about 20% seen once. The CDR3 spans 15 residues. With 5 bases removed from V and 13 bases from J, the gap between germline ends came to 24 bases. The germline gives CDR1 SGHVS, CDR2 FQNEAQ. Sequencing used PBMCs, sequenced either directly or after in vitro stimulation (not recorded which). The receptor's source is a human donor in good health (CMV status not recorded). Some clones in this sample may be carry-over from other donors' samples. V and J are TRBV7-8 and TRBJ2-1; TRBD1 is a possible D gene (6 bases). This chain's CDR3 is CASSTGARQAHAQFF. CDR3 sequence (DNA): TGTGCCAGCAGCACTGGAGCCAGACAGGCACATGCTCAGTTCTTC.